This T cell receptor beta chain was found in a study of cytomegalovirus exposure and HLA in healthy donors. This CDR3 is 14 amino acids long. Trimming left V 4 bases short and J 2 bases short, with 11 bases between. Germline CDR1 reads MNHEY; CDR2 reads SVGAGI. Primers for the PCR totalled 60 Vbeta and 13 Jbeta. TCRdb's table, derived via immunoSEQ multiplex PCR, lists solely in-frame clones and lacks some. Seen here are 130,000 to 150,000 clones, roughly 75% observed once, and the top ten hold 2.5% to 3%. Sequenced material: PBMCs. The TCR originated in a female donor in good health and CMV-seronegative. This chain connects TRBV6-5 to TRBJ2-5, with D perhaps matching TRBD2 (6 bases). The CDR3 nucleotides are TGTGCCAGCAGTTTTCGAGCGGGTCAAGAGACCCAGTACTTC. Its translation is CASSFRAGQETQYF.